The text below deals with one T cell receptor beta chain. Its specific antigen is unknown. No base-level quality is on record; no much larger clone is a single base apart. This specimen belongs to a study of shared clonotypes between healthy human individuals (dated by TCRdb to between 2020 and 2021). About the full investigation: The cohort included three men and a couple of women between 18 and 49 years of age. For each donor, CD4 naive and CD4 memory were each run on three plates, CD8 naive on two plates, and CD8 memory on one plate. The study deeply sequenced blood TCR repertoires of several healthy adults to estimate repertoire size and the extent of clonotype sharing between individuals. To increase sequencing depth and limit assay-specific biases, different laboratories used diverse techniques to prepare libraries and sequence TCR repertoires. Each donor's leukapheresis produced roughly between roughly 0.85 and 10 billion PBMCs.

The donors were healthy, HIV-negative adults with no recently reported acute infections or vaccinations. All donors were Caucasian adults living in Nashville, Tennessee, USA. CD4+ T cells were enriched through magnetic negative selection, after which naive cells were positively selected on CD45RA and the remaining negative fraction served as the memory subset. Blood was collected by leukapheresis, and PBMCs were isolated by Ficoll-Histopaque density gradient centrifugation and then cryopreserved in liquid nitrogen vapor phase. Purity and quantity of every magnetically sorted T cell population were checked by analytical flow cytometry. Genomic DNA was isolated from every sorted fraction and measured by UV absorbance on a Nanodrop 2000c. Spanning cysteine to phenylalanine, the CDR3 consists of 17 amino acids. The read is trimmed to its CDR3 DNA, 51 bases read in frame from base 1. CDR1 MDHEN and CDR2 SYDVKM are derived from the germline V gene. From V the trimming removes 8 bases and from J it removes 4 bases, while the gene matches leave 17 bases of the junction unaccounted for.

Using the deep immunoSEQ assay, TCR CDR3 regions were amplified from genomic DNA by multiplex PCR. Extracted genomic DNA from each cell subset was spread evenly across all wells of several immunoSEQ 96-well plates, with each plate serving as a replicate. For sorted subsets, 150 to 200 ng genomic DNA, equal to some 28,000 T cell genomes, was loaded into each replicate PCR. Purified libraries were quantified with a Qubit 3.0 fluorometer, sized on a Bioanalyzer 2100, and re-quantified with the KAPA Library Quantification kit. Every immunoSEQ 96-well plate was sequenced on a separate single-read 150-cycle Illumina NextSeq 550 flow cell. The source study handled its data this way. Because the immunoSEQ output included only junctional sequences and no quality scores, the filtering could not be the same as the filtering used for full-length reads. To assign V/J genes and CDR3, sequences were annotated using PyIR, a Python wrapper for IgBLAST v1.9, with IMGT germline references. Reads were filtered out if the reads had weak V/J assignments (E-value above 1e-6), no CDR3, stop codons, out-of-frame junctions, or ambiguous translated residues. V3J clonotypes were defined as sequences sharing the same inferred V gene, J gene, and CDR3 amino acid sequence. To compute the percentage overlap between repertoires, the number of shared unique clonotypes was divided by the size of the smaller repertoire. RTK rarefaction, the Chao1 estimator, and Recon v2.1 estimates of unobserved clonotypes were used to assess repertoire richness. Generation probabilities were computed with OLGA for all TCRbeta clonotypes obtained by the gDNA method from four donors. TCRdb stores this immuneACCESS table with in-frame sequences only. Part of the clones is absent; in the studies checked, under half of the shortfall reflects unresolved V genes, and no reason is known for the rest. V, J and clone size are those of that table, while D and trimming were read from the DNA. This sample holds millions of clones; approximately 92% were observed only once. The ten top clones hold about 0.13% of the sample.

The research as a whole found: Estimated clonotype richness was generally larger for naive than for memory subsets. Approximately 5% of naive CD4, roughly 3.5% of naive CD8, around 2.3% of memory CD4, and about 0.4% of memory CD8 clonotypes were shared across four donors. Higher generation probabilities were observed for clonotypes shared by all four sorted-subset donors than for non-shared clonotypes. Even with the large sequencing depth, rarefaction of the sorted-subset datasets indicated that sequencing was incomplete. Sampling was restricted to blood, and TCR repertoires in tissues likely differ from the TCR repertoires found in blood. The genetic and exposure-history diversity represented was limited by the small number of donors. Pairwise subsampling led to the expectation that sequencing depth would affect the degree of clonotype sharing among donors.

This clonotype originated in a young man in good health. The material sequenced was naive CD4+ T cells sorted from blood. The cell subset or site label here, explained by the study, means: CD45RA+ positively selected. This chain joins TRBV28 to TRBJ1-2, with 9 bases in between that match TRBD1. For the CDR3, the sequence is CASRQGGFARAPYGYTF. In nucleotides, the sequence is TGTGCCAGCCGACAGGGGGGATTCGCGCGGGCACCCTATGGCTACACCTTC.